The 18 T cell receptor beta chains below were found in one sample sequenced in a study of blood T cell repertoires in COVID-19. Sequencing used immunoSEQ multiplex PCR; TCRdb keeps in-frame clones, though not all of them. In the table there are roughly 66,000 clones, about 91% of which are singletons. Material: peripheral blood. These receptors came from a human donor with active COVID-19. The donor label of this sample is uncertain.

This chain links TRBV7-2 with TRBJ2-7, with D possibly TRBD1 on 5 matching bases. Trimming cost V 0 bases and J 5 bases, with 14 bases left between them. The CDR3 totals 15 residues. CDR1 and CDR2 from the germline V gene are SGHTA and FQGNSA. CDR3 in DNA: TGTGCCAGCAGCTTAGCGGTCAGGGTGGACCACGAGCAGTACTTC. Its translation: CASSLAVRVDHEQYF.

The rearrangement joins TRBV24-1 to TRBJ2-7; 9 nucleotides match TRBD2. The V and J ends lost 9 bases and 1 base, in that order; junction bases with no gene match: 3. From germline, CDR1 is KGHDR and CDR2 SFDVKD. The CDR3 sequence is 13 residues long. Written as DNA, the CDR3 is TGTGCCACCTCTAGCGGGGCGTCCTACGAGCAGTACTTC. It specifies CATSSGASYEQYF.

CDR3 sequence: CASRRSGGSGYTF. DNA of the CDR3: TGTGCCAGCAGAAGATCAGGGGGCTCTGGCTACACCTTC. The rearrangement joins TRBV28 to TRBJ1-2; 8 positions match TRBD1. This CDR3 contains 13 residues. The germline gives CDR1 MDHEN, CDR2 SYDVKM. The J segment lost 7 bases and the V segment lost 6 bases, leaving 7 bases of the junction unmatched.

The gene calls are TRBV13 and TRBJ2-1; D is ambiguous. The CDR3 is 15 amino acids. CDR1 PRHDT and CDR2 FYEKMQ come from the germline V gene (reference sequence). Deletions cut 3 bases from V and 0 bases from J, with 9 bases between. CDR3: CASSFIGSSYNEQFF. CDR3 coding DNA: TGTGCCAGCAGCTTCATCGGTAGCTCCTACAATGAGCAGTTCTTC. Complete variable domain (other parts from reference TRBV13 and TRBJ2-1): AAGVIQSPRHLIKEKRETATLKCYPIPRHDTVYWYQQGPGQDPQFLISFYEKMQSDKGSIPDRFSAQQFSDYHSELNMSSLELGDSALYFCASSFIGSSYNEQFFGPGTRLTVL.

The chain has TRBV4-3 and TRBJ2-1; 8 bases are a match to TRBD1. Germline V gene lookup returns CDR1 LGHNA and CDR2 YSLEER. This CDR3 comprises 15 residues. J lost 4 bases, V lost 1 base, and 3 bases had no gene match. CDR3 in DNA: TGCGCCAGCAGCCAAGGACAGGGGAAATACAATGAGCAGTTCTTC. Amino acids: CASSQGQGKYNEQFF.

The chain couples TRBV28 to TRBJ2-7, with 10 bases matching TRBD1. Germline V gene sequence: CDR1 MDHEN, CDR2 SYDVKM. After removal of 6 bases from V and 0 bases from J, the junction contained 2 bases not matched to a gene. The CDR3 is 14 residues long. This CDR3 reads CASRRTGGSYEQYF. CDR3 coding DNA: TGTGCCAGCAGAAGGACAGGGGGCTCCTACGAGCAGTACTTC. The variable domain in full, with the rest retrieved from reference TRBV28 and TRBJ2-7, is DVKVTQSSRYLVKRTGEKVFLECVQDMDHENMFWYRQDPGLGLRLIYFSYDVKMKEKGDIPEGYSVSREKKERFSLILESASTNQTSMYLCASRRTGGSYEQYFGPGTRLTVT.

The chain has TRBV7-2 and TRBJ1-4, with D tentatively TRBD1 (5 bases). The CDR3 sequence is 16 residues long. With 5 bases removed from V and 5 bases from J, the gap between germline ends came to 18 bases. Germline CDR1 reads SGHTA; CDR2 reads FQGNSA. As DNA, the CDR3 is TGTGCCAGCAGCCCACAGACGGGGGGGAGGAATGAAAAACTGTTTTTT. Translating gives CASSPQTGGRNEKLFF.

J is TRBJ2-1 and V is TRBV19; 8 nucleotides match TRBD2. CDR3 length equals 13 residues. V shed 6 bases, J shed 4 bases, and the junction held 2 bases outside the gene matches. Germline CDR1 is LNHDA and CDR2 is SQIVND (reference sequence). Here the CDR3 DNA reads TGTGCCAGTAGGGGACTAGAATACAATGAGCAGTTCTTC. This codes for CASRGLEYNEQFF. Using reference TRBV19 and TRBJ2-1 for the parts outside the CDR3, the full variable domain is DGGITQSPKYLFRKEGQNVTLSCEQNLNHDAMYWYRQDPGQGLRLIYYSQIVNDFQKGDIAEGYSVSREKKESFPLTVTSAQKNPTAFYLCASRGLEYNEQFFGPGTRLTVL.

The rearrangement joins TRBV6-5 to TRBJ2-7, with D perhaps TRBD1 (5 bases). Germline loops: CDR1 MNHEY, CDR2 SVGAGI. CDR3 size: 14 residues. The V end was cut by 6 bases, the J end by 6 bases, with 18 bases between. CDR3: CASRADRASFEQYF. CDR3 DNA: TGTGCCAGCAGGGCAGACAGAGCCTCTTTCGAGCAGTACTTC.

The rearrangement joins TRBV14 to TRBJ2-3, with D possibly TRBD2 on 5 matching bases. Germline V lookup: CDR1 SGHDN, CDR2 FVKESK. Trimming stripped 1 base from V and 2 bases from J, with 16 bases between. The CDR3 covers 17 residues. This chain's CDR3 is CASSQGSGTRSTDTQYF. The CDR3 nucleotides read TGTGCCAGCAGCCAAGGCAGTGGTACTAGGTCCACAGATACGCAGTATTTT.

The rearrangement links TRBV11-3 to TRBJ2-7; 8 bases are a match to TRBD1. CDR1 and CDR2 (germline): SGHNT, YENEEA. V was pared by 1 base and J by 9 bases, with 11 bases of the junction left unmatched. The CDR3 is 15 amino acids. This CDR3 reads CASSLAGQGARMQYF. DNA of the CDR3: TGTGCCAGCAGCTTAGCGGGTCAGGGGGCGCGTATGCAGTACTTC.

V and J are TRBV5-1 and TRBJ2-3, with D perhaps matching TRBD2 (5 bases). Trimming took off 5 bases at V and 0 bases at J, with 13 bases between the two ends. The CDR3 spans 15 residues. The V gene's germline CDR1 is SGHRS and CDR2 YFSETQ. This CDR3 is CASSLLAHSTDTQYF. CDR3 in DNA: TGCGCCAGCAGTCTTCTAGCCCATAGCACAGATACGCAGTATTTT.

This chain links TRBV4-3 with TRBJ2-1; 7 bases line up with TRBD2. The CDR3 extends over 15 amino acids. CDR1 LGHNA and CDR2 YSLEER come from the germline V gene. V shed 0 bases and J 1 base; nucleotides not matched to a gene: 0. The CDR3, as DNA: TGCGCCAGCAGCCAAGAGGGGGGGTCCTACAATGAGCAGTTCTTC. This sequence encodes CASSQEGGSYNEQFF.

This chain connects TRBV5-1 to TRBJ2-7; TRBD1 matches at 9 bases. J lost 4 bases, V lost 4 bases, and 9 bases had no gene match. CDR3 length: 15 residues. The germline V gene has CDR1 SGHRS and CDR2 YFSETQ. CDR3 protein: CASSPGGQGLYEQYF. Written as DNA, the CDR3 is TGCGCCAGCAGCCCGGGGGGACAGGGACTTTACGAGCAGTACTTC.

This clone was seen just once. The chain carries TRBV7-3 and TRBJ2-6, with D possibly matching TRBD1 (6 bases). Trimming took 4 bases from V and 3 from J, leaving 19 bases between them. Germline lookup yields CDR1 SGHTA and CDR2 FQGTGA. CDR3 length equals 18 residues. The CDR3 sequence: CASSSLGSGAGGANVLTF. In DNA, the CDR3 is TGTGCCAGCAGCTCTTTGGGGTCAGGGGCAGGTGGGGCCAACGTCCTGACTTTC. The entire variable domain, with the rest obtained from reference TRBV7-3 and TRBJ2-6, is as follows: GAGVSQTPSNKVTEKGKYVELRCDPISGHTALYWYRQSLGQGPEFLIYFQGTGAADDSGLPNDRFFAVRPEGSVSTLKIQRTERGDSAVYLCASSSLGSGAGGANVLTFGAGSRLTVL.

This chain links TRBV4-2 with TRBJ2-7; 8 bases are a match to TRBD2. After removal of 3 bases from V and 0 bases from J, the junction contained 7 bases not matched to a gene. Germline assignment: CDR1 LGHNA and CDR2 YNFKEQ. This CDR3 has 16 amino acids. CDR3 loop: CASSQVSGGYSYEQYF. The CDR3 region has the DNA TGTGCCAGCAGCCAGGTCAGCGGGGGATACTCCTACGAGCAGTACTTC.

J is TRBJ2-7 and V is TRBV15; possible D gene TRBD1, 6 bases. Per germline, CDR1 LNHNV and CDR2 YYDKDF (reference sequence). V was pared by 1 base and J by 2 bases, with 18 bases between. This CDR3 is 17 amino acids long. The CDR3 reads CATSRGGAGDGTYEQYF. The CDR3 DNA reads TGTGCCACCAGCAGAGGTGGGGCAGGGGATGGGACCTACGAGCAGTACTTC.

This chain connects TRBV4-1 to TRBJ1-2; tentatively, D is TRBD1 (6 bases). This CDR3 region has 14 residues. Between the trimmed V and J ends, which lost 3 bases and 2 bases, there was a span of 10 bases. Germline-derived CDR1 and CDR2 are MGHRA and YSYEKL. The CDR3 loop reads CASSQGHLNYGYTF. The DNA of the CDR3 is TGCGCCAGCAGCCAGGGACACTTGAACTATGGCTACACCTTC.